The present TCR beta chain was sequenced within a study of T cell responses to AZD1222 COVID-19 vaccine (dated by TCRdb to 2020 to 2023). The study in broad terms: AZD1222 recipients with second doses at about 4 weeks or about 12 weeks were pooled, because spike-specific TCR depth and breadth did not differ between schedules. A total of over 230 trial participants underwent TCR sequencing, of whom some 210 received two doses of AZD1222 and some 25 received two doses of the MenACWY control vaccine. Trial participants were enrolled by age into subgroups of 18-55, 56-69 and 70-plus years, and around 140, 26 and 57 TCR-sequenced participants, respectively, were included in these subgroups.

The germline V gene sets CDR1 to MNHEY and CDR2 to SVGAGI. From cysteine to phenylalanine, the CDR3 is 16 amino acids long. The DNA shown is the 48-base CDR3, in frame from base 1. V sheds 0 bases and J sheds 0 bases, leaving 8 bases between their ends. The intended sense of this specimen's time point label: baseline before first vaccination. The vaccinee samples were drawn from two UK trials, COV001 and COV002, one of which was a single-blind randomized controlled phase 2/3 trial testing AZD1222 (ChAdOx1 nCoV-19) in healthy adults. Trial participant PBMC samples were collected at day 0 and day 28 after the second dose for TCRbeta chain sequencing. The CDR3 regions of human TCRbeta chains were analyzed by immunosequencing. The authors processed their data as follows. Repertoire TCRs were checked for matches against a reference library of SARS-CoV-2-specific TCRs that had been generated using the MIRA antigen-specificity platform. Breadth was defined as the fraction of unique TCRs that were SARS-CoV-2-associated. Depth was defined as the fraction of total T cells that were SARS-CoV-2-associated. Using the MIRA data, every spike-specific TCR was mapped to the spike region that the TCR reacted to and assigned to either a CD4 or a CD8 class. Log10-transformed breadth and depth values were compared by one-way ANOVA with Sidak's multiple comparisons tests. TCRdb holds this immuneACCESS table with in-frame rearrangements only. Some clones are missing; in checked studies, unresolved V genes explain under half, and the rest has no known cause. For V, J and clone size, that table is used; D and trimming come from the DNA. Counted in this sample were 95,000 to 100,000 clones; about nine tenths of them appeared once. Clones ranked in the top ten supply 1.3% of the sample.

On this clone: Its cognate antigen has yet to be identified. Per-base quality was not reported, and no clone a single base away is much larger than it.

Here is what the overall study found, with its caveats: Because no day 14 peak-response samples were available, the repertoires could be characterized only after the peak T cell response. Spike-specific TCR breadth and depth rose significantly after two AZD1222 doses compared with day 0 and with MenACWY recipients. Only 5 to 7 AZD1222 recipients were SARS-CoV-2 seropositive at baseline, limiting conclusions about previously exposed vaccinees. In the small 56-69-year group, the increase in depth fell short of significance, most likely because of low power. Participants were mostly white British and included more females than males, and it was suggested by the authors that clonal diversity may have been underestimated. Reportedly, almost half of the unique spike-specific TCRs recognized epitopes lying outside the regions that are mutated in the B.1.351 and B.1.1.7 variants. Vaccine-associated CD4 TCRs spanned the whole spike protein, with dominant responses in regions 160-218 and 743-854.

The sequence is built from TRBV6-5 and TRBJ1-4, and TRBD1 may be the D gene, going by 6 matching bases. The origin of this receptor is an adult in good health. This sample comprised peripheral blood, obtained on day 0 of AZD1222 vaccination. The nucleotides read TGTGCCAGCAGTTACTCGGACAGACCAACTAATGAAAAACTGTTTTTT. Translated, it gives CASSYSDRPTNEKLFF.